The clone carrying this T cell receptor (beta chain) was counted only a few times. Other DNA sequences of this sample code for an identical CDR3. Seattle enrolled patients during active infection and tracked them longitudinally. In the study's own analysis: Reference gene primer amplification in the assay estimated nucleated cell counts. TCRdb's copy holds only in-frame clones and misses some; the assay was immunoSEQ multiplex PCR. V, J and clone size reflect that table, while D and trimming were determined from the DNA. The table has 250,000 to 350,000 clones, about 81% seen once. The data originate from a study of blood T cell repertoires in COVID-19. Whole-study context: The study drew acute and convalescent COVID-19 samples from the United States, Italy and Spain.

Germline V gene data show CDR1 as KGHDR and CDR2 as SFDVKD. This CDR3 has 15 residues. V was clipped by 7 bases and J by 4 bases; unmatched bases: 3. This clonotype was sampled from a human donor with COVID-19, enrolled during active disease. The donor label of this sample is uncertain. Sequenced sample: peripheral blood. V is TRBV24-1 and J is TRBJ2-5, with 15 bases matching TRBD2. The CDR3 bases are TGTGCCACCAGCCTGGGACTAGCGGGAGGAGAGACCCAGTACTTC. Its translation: CATSLGLAGGETQYF.